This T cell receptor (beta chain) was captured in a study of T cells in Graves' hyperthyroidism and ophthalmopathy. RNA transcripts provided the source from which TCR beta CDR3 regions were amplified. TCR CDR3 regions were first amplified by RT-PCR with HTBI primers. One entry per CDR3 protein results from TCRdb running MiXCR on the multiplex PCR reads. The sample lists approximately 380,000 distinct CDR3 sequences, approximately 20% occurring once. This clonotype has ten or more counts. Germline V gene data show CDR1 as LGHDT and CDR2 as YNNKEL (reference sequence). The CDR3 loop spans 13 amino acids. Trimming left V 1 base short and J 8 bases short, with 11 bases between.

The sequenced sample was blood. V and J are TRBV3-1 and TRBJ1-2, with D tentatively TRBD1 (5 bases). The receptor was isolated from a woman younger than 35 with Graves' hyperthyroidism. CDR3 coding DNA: TGTGCCAGCAGCCAAGGGGGGTCTTGGGGCTACACCTTC. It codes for CASSQGGSWGYTF.